The 5 T cell receptor beta chains below were found in one sample sequenced in a study of T cells in Graves' hyperthyroidism and ophthalmopathy. Amplification of TCR beta CDR3 regions used RNA as the template. The HTBI set primed first-round TCR CDR3 RT-PCR. TCRdb independently ran MiXCR on the multiplex PCR reads; one entry per CDR3 protein. The data hold some 500,000 distinct CDR3 sequences, with about an eighth observed a single time. Input material: blood. These receptors were taken from a woman between 18 and 29 years old with Graves' hyperthyroidism.

This clonotype occurred many times. The chain is built from TRBV3-1 and TRBJ1-1; D ambiguous. This CDR3 spans 14 amino acids. V lost 4 bases and J lost 0, with 9 bases in between. Germline assignment: CDR1 LGHDT and CDR2 YNNKEL (reference sequence). The CDR3 nucleotides are TGTGCCAGCAGCCCAGTCAGCCTGAACACTGAAGCTTTCTTT. It codes for CASSPVSLNTEAFF.

This clonotype was observed many times. V usage is TRBV5-1 and J usage is TRBJ1-3; the D is unclear. The V gene's germline CDR1 is SGHRS and CDR2 YFSETQ. The CDR3 runs 15 residues. V was pared by 4 bases and J by 2 bases, with 13 bases between. CDR3 bases: TGCGCCAGCAGCCCCTCCGGACGAACTGGAAACACCATATATTTT. This translates into CASSPSGRTGNTIYF.

CDR3 region: CSASTPVGYTF. As DNA, the CDR3 is TGCAGTGCTAGTACCCCGGTCGGCTACACCTTC. The chain carries TRBV20-1 and TRBJ1-2, with D hard to call. The ends were cut back, 3 bases at V and 8 bases at J, with 10 bases in the middle. Germline lookup yields CDR1 DFQATT and CDR2 SNEGSKA (reference sequence). The CDR3 is made up of 11 amino acids.

This clonotype was recorded at least ten times. The chain couples TRBV6-5 to TRBJ1-1; TRBD1 is a possible D gene (6 bases). V was trimmed by 0 bases and J by 5 bases, leaving 16 bases between them. The CDR3 totals 16 residues. CDR1 is MNHEY and CDR2 is SVGAGI in the germline V gene. The CDR3 nucleotides read TGTGCCAGCAGTTACTCGACGGGGGCATCTGTAACTGAAGCTTTCTTT. It encodes CASSYSTGASVTEAFF.

The sample holds many counts of this clonotype. This chain joins TRBV29-1 and TRBJ2-3, with D unresolved. The germline V gene has CDR1 SQVTM and CDR2 ANQGSEA. Between the trimmed V and J ends, which lost 4 bases and 3 bases, there was a span of 8 bases. The CDR3 contains 12 residues. This CDR3 reads CSVGPRTDTQYF. CDR3 nucleotides: TGCAGCGTTGGCCCACGAACAGATACGCAGTATTTT.